This entry features one T cell receptor beta chain sequence. The data stem from a study of identical twins. A single record per CDR3 protein comes from TCRdb applying MiXCR to the 5' RACE reads. Of about 520,000 distinct CDR3 sequences in the sample, under 25% were seen once. With 0 bases removed from V and 0 bases from J, the gap between germline ends came to 12 bases. Per germline, CDR1 LGHDT and CDR2 YNNKEL (reference sequence). The CDR3 spans 16 residues. The sample was also reused in another study, on T cells expressing NK-cell markers.

Sequenced: CD4+ T cells sorted from blood. This chain links TRBV3-1 with TRBJ2-7; D remains ambiguous. The TCR comes from a woman aged 18-35 years in good health. The CDR3 region is CASSQDSSEFSYEQYF. The CDR3 bases are TGTGCCAGCAGCCAAGATTCGTCAGAGTTCTCCTACGAGCAGTACTTC.